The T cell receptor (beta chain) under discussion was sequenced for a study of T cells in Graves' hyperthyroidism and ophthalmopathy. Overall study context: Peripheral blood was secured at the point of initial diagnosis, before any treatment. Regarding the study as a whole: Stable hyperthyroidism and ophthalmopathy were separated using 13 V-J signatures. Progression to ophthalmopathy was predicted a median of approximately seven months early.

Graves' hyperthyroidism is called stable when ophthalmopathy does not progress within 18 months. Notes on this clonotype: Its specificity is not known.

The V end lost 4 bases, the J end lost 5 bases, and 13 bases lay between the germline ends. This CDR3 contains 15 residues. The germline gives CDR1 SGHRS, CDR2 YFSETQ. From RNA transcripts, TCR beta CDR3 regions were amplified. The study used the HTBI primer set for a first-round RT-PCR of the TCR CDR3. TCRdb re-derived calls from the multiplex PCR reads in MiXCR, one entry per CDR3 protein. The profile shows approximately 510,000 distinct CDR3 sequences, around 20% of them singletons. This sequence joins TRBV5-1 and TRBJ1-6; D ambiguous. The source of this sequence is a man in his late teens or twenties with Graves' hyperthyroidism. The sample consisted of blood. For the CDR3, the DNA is TGCGCCAGCAGCCCCAACGGAGTTAATAATTCACCCCTCCACTTT. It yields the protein CASSPNGVNNSPLHF.